At least ten counts were recorded for the clone carrying this T cell receptor beta chain. Its antigen is undetermined. This record comes from a study of shared clonotypes between healthy human individuals. Study results and limitations: Only a few donors were included, so the genetic and exposure-history diversity represented was limited.

The V gene end was trimmed by 6 bases and the J gene end by 2 bases; junction bases not matched to a gene: 3. Germline lookup yields CDR1 MNHEY and CDR2 SMNVEV (reference sequence). CDR3 length: 14 residues. The method was immunoSEQ multiplex PCR; TCRdb's version includes in-frame clones alone and lacks a portion of them. This table holds 400,000 to 500,000 clones, 76% found once. The specimen was PBMCs. The receptor comes from a woman between 40 and 50 years old in good health. Some clones in this sample may be carry-over from other donors' samples. The chain has TRBV27 and TRBJ2-7; TRBD2 matches at 11 bases. The CDR3 protein is CASSLTSGAYEQYF. CDR3 nucleotide sequence: TGTGCCAGCAGCCTGACTAGCGGGGCCTACGAGCAGTACTTC.